A selection of T cell receptor beta chains follows, all from one sample in a study of CD8 T cells in Susac syndrome. Each CDR3 protein gets one entry after TCRdb re-called the immunoSEQ multiplex PCR reads with MiXCR. The sample contains 150,000 to 200,000 distinct CDR3 sequences, 90% to 95% of which appear only once. The material sequenced was CD4+ T cells from PBMCs. These receptors were collected from a human donor in good health. The CDR3 runs from the conserved cysteine through the conserved F or W. The D gene is left open where the match is weak. Clone size is given for some rows only: seen once, a few or many times, or a class if the clone is expanded.

CDR3nt,CDR3aa,v_gene,j_gene,d_gene,abundance
TGCGCCAGCAGCCGAGACAGGGGGCCGGGGCAGCCCCAGCATTTT,CASSRDRGPGQPQHF,TRBV4-1,TRBJ1-5,TRBD1,.
TGCGCCAGCAGCTCAGGGGCCAGCGGGGAGCTGTTTTTT,CASSSGASGELFF,TRBV5-1,TRBJ2-2,.,.
TGTGCCAGCAGAGCCTCGGGGACCCAGTACTTC,CASRASGTQYF,TRBV2,TRBJ2-5,.,.
TGTGCCAGCAGCCTCGGGACAGGGGGCAATGAGCAGTTCTTC,CASSLGTGGNEQFF,TRBV6-6,TRBJ2-1,TRBD1,few
TGTGCCAGTAGTCCGTCGGACAGGCAAGAGACCCAGTACTTC,CASSPSDRQETQYF,TRBV19,TRBJ2-5,TRBD1,.
TGTGCCAGCAGCTCGGGACAGAGCCACAAAAACATTCAGTACTTC,CASSSGQSHKNIQYF,TRBV5-6,TRBJ2-4,TRBD1,.
TGTGCCAGCAGCCGGGGCCCGAACACCGGGGAGCTGTTTTTT,CASSRGPNTGELFF,TRBV7-2,TRBJ2-2,.,.
TGTGCCAGCAGGGTGGCGGGGGGTCCCATTCAGCAGTATTTT,CASRVAGGPIQQYF,TRBV5-6,TRBJ2-3,TRBD2,.
TGTGCCAGCAGCAGGACAGGGATCTCCTACGAGCAGTACTTC,CASSRTGISYEQYF,TRBV6-5,TRBJ2-7,TRBD1,once
TGTGCCAGCAGTTTTGCCAGCACCGGGGAGCTGTTTTTT,CASSFASTGELFF,TRBV12-3/TRBV12-4,TRBJ2-2,.,few
TGCAGTGCTAGAGATCCTCAGAATCAGCCCCAGCATTTT,CSARDPQNQPQHF,TRBV20-1,TRBJ1-5,.,.
TGTGCCAGCAGTTTAGCGGTGGACAGGCCCTCACCCCTCCACTTT,CASSLAVDRPSPLHF,TRBV12-3/TRBV12-4,TRBJ1-6,TRBD1,.
TGTGCCAGTCTCCGGGACAGGGGGCCCCCCGCGGTGAACTTC,CASLRDRGPPAVNF,TRBV2,TRBJ2-5,TRBD1,.
TGCAGCGTTGAGGTAGGGACCTCGAACACTGAAGCTTTCTTT,CSVEVGTSNTEAFF,TRBV29-1,TRBJ1-1,.,.
TGTGCCAGCAGCGTATCAGGGCCCCTTGAGGATACGCAGTATTTT,CASSVSGPLEDTQYF,TRBV9,TRBJ2-3,.,.
TGTGCCAGCAGCCGCCGTCATCGGGCCAAAAACATTCAGTACTTC,CASSRRHRAKNIQYF,TRBV21-1,TRBJ2-4,.,once
TGCAGCGTTGACAACAGGGGGCTGAGCACTGAAGCTTTCTTT,CSVDNRGLSTEAFF,TRBV29-1,TRBJ1-1,TRBD1,.
TGTGCCTGGACCGAAGCCCCAGGGTGGGGCTCTGAAGCTTTCTTT,CAWTEAPGWGSEAFF,TRBV30,TRBJ1-1,.,once
TGTGCCAGCAGCTCCGCTGGGGGAGATACGCAGTATTTT,CASSSAGGDTQYF,TRBV13,TRBJ2-3,.,.
TGTGCCACCAGTGACACGGCCAGGGAGGTCTACGAGCAGTACTTC,CATSDTAREVYEQYF,TRBV24-1,TRBJ2-7,.,.
TGTGCCAGCAGCCTTGGACGTACTAGACCCCTCCACTTT,CASSLGRTRPLHF,TRBV3-1,TRBJ1-6,.,.
TGTGCCACCAGTGACCGGGGGACAGGGGACACCGGGGAGCTGTTTTTT,CATSDRGTGDTGELFF,TRBV24-1,TRBJ2-2,TRBD1,.
TGCGCCAGCAGCCAAGAGGGATTAGGACTATATTTGGTGGGTGAGCAGTACTTC,CASSQEGLGLYLVGEQYF,TRBV4-1,TRBJ2-7,.,.
TGCAGTGCTAGAAAAGCGGGGCAAAGCACAGATACGCAGTATTTT,CSARKAGQSTDTQYF,TRBV20-1,TRBJ2-3,TRBD2,.
TGCGCCAGCAGCATCACGACCGGGGAGCTGTTTTTT,CASSITTGELFF,TRBV5-1,TRBJ2-2,.,.
TGTGCCAGCAGCTCCGGGTGGGATACGCAGTATTTT,CASSSGWDTQYF,TRBV13,TRBJ2-3,.,.
TGTGCCACCAGCAGAAGTAGGACAGGGAAAAACATTCAGTACTTC,CATSRSRTGKNIQYF,TRBV15,TRBJ2-4,TRBD1,.
TGTGCCAAGAAAGGGAACACTGAAGCTTTCTTT,CAKKGNTEAFF,TRBV2,TRBJ1-1,.,.
TGTGCCAGCAGTTCCGGACAGGGATACAATGAGCAGTTCTTC,CASSSGQGYNEQFF,TRBV28,TRBJ2-1,TRBD1,.
TGTGCCAGTTTTGACAGGAACTATGGCTACACCTTC,CASFDRNYGYTF,TRBV19,TRBJ1-2,.,.
TGCGCCAGCAGCTTGGCCGACAGAGCTACTGGAAACACCATATATTTT,CASSLADRATGNTIYF,TRBV5-1,TRBJ1-3,.,.
TGTGCCAGCAGCCAAGGGGGGACACCCCTCCACTTT,CASSQGGTPLHF,TRBV14,TRBJ1-6,.,.
TGTGCCAGCAGTTACTTAGGCCGCCAAGAGACCCAGTACTTC,CASSYLGRQETQYF,TRBV6-5,TRBJ2-5,.,.